This section outlines one T cell receptor beta chain sequence together with its context. Its antigen is not yet known. Base qualities are not recorded, but no much larger clone differs from it by a single base. This sample was included in a study of blood T cell repertoires in COVID-19 (TCRdb year 2020). Study-level background: The collaborator samples originated in the United States, Italy and Spain and spanned the acute and convalescent phases of COVID-19. The prospective study material was composed of cDNA or gDNA derived from T cells, B-cell-depleted T cells, or PBMCs. The dataset comprised deeply sampled blood TCRbeta repertoires from subjects exposed to, actively infected with, or recovered from COVID-19. The repertoires were released in a freely available public database intended as a resource for research on the immune response to SARS-CoV-2. Samples were obtained from the ongoing ImmuneRACE study (first 160 participants) and from 1,254 subjects provided by 6 global collaborators. The sample metadata nearly always contained a de-identified subject ID, COVID-19 status, age in years and sex. Where HLA class I and class II types were available, the types were taken from metadata supplied by the sample provider, not from assay-based typing. On the study overall, not on this receptor specifically: Clinical and demographic metadata were provided uncurated, with the amount varying by source and participant.

Collaborating institutions collected whole blood in K2EDTA tubes following their own protocols. Collaborator samples were shipped for TCRbeta analysis as frozen whole blood, isolated PBMCs, or DNA extracted from either sample type. The immunoSEQ Assay, a bias-controlled multiplex PCR, was used to amplify TCRbeta CDR3 regions from genomic DNA. As for the original processing: Nucleated cell counts per sample were estimated from amplification of reference gene primers within the assay. To quantify the absolute abundance of each unique TCRbeta CDR3 rearrangement, sequence reads were collapsed and filtered. For each sample, productive Simpson clonality was calculated by taking the square root of Simpson's diversity index across productive rearrangements. As stored in TCRdb, this immuneACCESS dataset retains in-frame rearrangements with V and J assigned. A fraction of the clones does not appear; measured against another copy, unresolved V genes explain less than half of the discrepancy, and the remainder lacks a known reason. The V and J calls and the clone size are those of that table, but D and trimming were determined from the DNA. This sample holds 90,000 to 120,000 clones; 75% to 95% were observed only once. Approximately 5.5% of the sample rests with the top ten.

The receptor was isolated from a human donor in a cohort sampled during active COVID-19. Sequences were obtained from peripheral blood.

The CDR3 in this case is CATSDYLSSTDTQYF. The DNA reads TGTGCCACCAGTGATTATTTATCTAGCACAGATACGCAGTATTTT. In this chain, TRBV24-1 is recombined with TRBJ2-3, with no D gene named confidently. CDR1 and CDR2, per the germline V gene, are KGHDR and SFDVKD. Trimming removed 2 bases from V and 0 bases from J, leaving 8 bases between the germline ends. Including cysteine and phenylalanine, the CDR3 has 15 amino acids. Solely the CDR3 DNA is kept, with 45 bases framed from the first base.